A selection of T cell receptor beta chains follows, all from one sample in a study of T cell responses to AZD1222 COVID-19 vaccine. The table came from immunoSEQ multiplex PCR; TCRdb's copy has only in-frame clones and leaves some out. The profile shows about 150,000 clones, roughly 90% of them singletons. Specimen: peripheral blood, collected 28 days after the second AZD1222 dose. Receptors were obtained from an adult who received the AZD1222 COVID-19 vaccine. Each CDR3 is given with its conserved first and last residue. The D gene is left open where the match is weak. Size tells how often a clone was seen (once, few, many) or the class of an expanded clone, and some rows leave it out.

>TRBJ2-3|.|TRBV11-3|.
TGTGCCAGCAGCTTAGGGTTTGTGGGTGCAGATACGCAGTATTTT
CASSLGFVGADTQYF
>TRBJ1-5|.|TRBV6-1|.
TGTGCCAGCAGTGAAGCCAGGGTAGACAATCAGCCCCAGCATTTT
CASSEARVDNQPQHF
>TRBJ2-6|.|TRBV30|.
TGTGCCTGGAGAAAGGCACCCGGGGCCAACGTCCTGACTTTC
CAWRKAPGANVLTF
>TRBJ2-7|TRBD2|TRBV7-2|.
TGTGCCAGCAGCTTAAGGCGGCGGGAGTTTGACGAGCAGTACTTC
CASSLRRREFDEQYF
>TRBJ1-2|.|TRBV5-4|few
TGTGCCAGCAGCCGCGACGACTATGGCTACACCTTC
CASSRDDYGYTF
>TRBJ1-1|.|TRBV5-1|.
TGCGCCAGCAGCTTAACCTCCGGGACCTCCGCTAACACTGAAGCTTTCTTT
CASSLTSGTSANTEAFF
>TRBJ1-4|TRBD1|TRBV28|.
TGTGCCAGCATCTTACAGGGGGCCCAGAATGAAAAACTGTTTTTT
CASILQGAQNEKLFF
>TRBJ2-1|TRBD2|TRBV7-9|.
TGTGCCAGCAGCTTACTAGCGGGAGGGCGCGAGTTCTTC
CASSLLAGGREFF
>TRBJ2-1|.|TRBV28|.
TGTGCCAGCAGTTTACGTGGTTCCTCCTACAATGAGCAGTTCTTC
CASSLRGSSYNEQFF
>TRBJ1-1|TRBD1|TRBV30|.
TGTGCCTGGTGCACAGGGGAGTGGACTGAAGCTTTCTTT
CAWCTGEWTEAFF
>TRBJ1-2|.|TRBV19|.
TGTGCCACCCTACAGAACTATGGCTACACCTTC
CATLQNYGYTF
>TRBJ1-5|.|TRBV7-2|.
TGTGCCAGCAGCACCCGACAGGGCAATCAGCCCCAGCATTTT
CASSTRQGNQPQHF
>TRBJ2-3|.|TRBV6-5|.
TGTGCCAGCAGAGGGTATCGGCTCACAGATACGCAGTATTTT
CASRGYRLTDTQYF
>TRBJ1-1|.|TRBV19|.
TGTGCCAGTACCCAGGCCACAGGGAGCTACACTGAAGCTTTCTTT
CASTQATGSYTEAFF
>TRBJ1-2|.|TRBV28|.
TGTGCCAGCAGTTTCTTCGCCGTTCGATTGGGGGGCTACACCTTC
CASSFFAVRLGGYTF
>TRBJ2-2|.|TRBV5-4|.
TGTGCCAGCAGCCGGGACAACGCGAACACCGGGGAGCTGTTTTTT
CASSRDNANTGELFF
>TRBJ1-2|.|TRBV12-3/TRBV12-4|.
TGTGCCAGCAGTTCCGCGGCCTATGGCTACACCTTC
CASSSAAYGYTF
>TRBJ1-2|.|TRBV7-2|few
TGTGCCAGCAGCAAGTCAGGCTCAAACTATGGCTACACCTTC
CASSKSGSNYGYTF
>TRBJ2-2|.|TRBV5-1|.
TGCGCCAGCAGCTTGTCCGACCCAGGCACCGGGGAGCTGTTTTTT
CASSLSDPGTGELFF
>TRBJ1-5|.|TRBV30|.
TGTGCCTGGAGTGCCCATTCAGGGGCAGGCCAGCCCCAGCATTTT
CAWSAHSGAGQPQHF
>TRBJ1-2|TRBD1|TRBV18|.
TGTGCCAGCTCACCATTCCGGACAGGGGGCAGCTATGGCTACACCTTC
CASSPFRTGGSYGYTF
>TRBJ2-1|TRBD2|TRBV7-3|few
TGTGCCAGCAGCCCGACTAGCGGGAGTGCGATCAATGAGCAGTTCTTC
CASSPTSGSAINEQFF
>TRBJ1-3|.|TRBV30|few
TGTGCCTGGAGCCCCCTGGTCTCTGGAAACACCATATATTTT
CAWSPLVSGNTIYF
>TRBJ1-6|.|TRBV30|.
TGTGCCTCCACGACAGGAGGTGATTCACCCCTCCACTTT
CASTTGGDSPLHF
>TRBJ2-1|TRBD2|TRBV27|.
TGTGCCAGCAGTTTCGCGGCGGGAGGGCCCTATGAGCAGTTCTTC
CASSFAAGGPYEQFF
>TRBJ2-3|.|TRBV7-2|.
TGTGCCAGCAGCTTAGGTGAGATCCCGGGACTGCACACAGATACGCAGTATTTT
CASSLGEIPGLHTDTQYF
>TRBJ1-5|.|TRBV27|.
TGTGCCAGCAGTTTGGGGGCAGGTGATCAGCCCCAGCATTTT
CASSLGAGDQPQHF
>TRBJ2-3|TRBD2|TRBV9|.
TGTGCCAGCAGCGTAGTGGCTAGCGGGAGCGGCACAGATACGCAGTATTTT
CASSVVASGSGTDTQYF
>TRBJ1-1|.|TRBV6-5|.
TGTGCCAGCAGCTCTGACTGGGGCACTGAAGCTTTCTTT
CASSSDWGTEAFF
>TRBJ2-7|.|TRBV15|once
TGTGCCACCAGCAGAGAGGGGGAACCTTCGAGCTACGAGCAGTACTTC
CATSREGEPSSYEQYF
>TRBJ2-1|TRBD1|TRBV9|.
TGTGCCAGCAGCGTATGGACAGGAGGCAACAATGAGCAGTTCTTC
CASSVWTGGNNEQFF
>TRBJ2-7|TRBD2|TRBV5-4|.
TGTGCCAGCAGCTTGGGCGGGAGGGCTTACGAGCAGTACTTC
CASSLGGRAYEQYF
>TRBJ2-2|TRBD2|TRBV7-2|.
TGTGCCAGCAGCTCCGGACTAGCCAGGCCCGGGGAGCTGTTTTTT
CASSSGLARPGELFF
>TRBJ2-3|.|TRBV19|once
TGTGCCAGTAGTATTCAGCGGGGCACAGATACGCAGTATTTT
CASSIQRGTDTQYF
>TRBJ2-1|.|TRBV19|.
TGTGCCAGTAGTAATTTCGGCGATCTAACTTACAATGAGCAGTTCTTC
CASSNFGDLTYNEQFF
>TRBJ2-1|.|TRBV5-1|.
TGCGCCAGCAGCTTAGGACAGCTGTTTAGTGAGCAGTTCTTC
CASSLGQLFSEQFF
>TRBJ1-1|TRBD1|TRBV10-3|.
TGTGCCGTCGGACAGGGGGGTTTGAACACTGAAGCTTTCTTT
CAVGQGGLNTEAFF
>TRBJ1-1|.|TRBV9|.
TGTGCCCGGAGGCGGACTGAAGCTTTCTTT
CARRRTEAFF
>TRBJ2-1|.|TRBV9|.
TGTGCCAGCAGCGTAGGGGGAAACAATGAGCAGTTCTTC
CASSVGGNNEQFF
>TRBJ2-1|TRBD1|TRBV18|.
TGTGCCAGCTCACGAACCGGGACAGGGCACAATGAGCAGTTCTTC
CASSRTGTGHNEQFF
>TRBJ1-2|.|TRBV7-2|.
TGTGCCAGCAGTTCCCAGGGCGGGGGAGGCTATGGCTACACCTTC
CASSSQGGGGYGYTF
>TRBJ2-3|TRBD2|TRBV7-8|once
TGTGCCAGCAGCCCCGGGACTAGCGGGACCCGCACAGATACGCAGTATTTT
CASSPGTSGTRTDTQYF
>TRBJ1-5|.|TRBV4-1|.
TGCGCCAGCAGCCAAGGAGCTCAGGGGCCAAAAAATCAGCCCCAGCATTTT
CASSQGAQGPKNQPQHF
>TRBJ1-1|.|TRBV3-1/TRBV3-2|once
TGTGCCAGCAGCCAAGCGGGGAGAGCGAACACTGAAGCTTTCTTT
CASSQAGRANTEAFF
>TRBJ1-3|.|TRBV4-3|.
TGCGCCAGCAGCCCAAGATCTGGAAACACCATATATTTT
CASSPRSGNTIYF
>TRBJ1-5|TRBD1|TRBV18|.
TGTGCCAGCTCACCGCACGCAACAGGGGGCTTTAGCAATCAGCCCCAGCATTTT
CASSPHATGGFSNQPQHF
>TRBJ1-6|TRBD1|TRBV14|.
TGTGCCAGCAGCCCCGGGACAGGGTACAATTCACCCCTCCACTTT
CASSPGTGYNSPLHF
>TRBJ2-2|.|TRBV24-1|.
TGTGCCACCAGTGATTTGCCAGCGGGCAACACCGGGGAGCTGTTTTTT
CATSDLPAGNTGELFF
>TRBJ1-5|TRBD1|TRBV7-9|few
TGTGCCAGCAGCTCGGACAGGGAAAGCAATCAGCCCCAGCATTTT
CASSSDRESNQPQHF
>TRBJ1-1|TRBD1|TRBV7-9|.
TGTGCCAGCGGGCAGGAGACTGGACAGGTGGCTTTCTTT
CASGQETGQVAFF
>TRBJ2-2|.|TRBV19|.
TGTGCCAGTTCCACAGGGACTTTGCGAGGCGGGGAGCTGTTTTTT
CASSTGTLRGGELFF
>TRBJ1-2|.|TRBV29-1|.
TGCAGCGTTGCAGGGGCCGGCTACTATGGCTACACCTTC
CSVAGAGYYGYTF
>TRBJ1-2|.|TRBV3-1/TRBV3-2|.
TGTGCCAGCAGCCAAGAGGGGGAGGCCTATGGCTACACCTTC
CASSQEGEAYGYTF
>TRBJ2-3|TRBD2|TRBV5-1|.
TGCGCCAGCAGCTTGGACGGGACTAGCGGCGTCACAGATACGCAGTATTTT
CASSLDGTSGVTDTQYF
>TRBJ2-7|.|TRBV28|.
TGTGCCAGCAGGGACTCCTACGAGCAGTACTTC
CASRDSYEQYF
>TRBJ2-7|TRBD1|TRBV19|.
TGTGCCAGTAGTACGGACAGGGGCCCCTACGAGCAGTACTTC
CASSTDRGPYEQYF
>TRBJ2-3|.|TRBV9|.
TGTGCCAGCAGTAAGATGGGGGTTAGCACAGATACGCAGTATTTT
CASSKMGVSTDTQYF